This T cell receptor (beta chain) was documented in a study of T cell responses to AZD1222 COVID-19 vaccine. General study findings and limits: Donors in the cohort were predominantly white British and more often female, and clonal diversity was possibly underestimated.

To note about this clone: Its antigen remains unknown.

The CDR3 has 14 amino acids. The germline V gene encodes CDR1 SGHAT and CDR2 FQNNGV. V was pared by 5 bases and J by 3 bases, with 4 bases of the junction left unmatched. Here immunoSEQ multiplex PCR was the method, and the copy in TCRdb shows in-frame clones only, minus some. Of roughly 65,000 clones listed, 88% are singletons. This TCR was sampled from an adult in good health. This chain uses TRBV11-2 with TRBJ1-2; TRBD1 matches at 9 bases. The source material was peripheral blood, sampled on day 0 of AZD1222 vaccination. CDR3 region: CASSNTGGDYGYTF. CDR3 in DNA: TGTGCCAGCAGCAACACAGGGGGCGACTATGGCTACACCTTC.